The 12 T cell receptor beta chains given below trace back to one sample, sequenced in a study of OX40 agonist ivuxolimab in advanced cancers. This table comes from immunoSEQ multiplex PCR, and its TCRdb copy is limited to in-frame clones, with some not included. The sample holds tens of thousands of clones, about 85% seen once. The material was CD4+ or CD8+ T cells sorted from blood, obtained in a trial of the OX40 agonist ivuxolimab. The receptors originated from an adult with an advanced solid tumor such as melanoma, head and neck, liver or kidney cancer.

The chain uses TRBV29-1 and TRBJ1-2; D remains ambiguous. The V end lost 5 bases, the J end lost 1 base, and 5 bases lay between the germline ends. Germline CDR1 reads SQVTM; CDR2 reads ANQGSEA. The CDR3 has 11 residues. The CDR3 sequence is CSVQVNYGYTF. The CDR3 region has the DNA TGCAGCGTTCAGGTTAACTATGGCTACACCTTC. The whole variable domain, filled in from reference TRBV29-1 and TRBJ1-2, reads SAVISQKPSRDICQRGTSLTIQCQVDSQVTMMFWYRQQPGQSLTLIATANQGSEATYESGFVIDKFPISRPNLTFSTLTVSNMSPEDSSIYLCSVQVNYGYTFGSGTRLTVV.

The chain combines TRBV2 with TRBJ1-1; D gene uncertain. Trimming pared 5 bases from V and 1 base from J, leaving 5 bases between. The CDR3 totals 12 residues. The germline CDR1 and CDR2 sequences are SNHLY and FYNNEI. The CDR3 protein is CASSTANTEAFF. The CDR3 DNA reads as TGTGCCAGCAGTACGGCGAACACTGAAGCTTTCTTT.

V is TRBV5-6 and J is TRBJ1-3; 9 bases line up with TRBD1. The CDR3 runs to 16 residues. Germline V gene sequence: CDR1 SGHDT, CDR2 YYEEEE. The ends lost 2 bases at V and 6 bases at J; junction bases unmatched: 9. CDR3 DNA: TGTGCCAGCAGCTTCCTCCAGGACAGGGGAGAAAACACCATATATTTT. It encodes CASSFLQDRGENTIYF. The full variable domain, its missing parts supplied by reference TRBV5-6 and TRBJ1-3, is DAGVTQSPTHLIKTRGQQVTLRCSPKSGHDTVSWYQQALGQGPQFIFQYYEEEERQRGNFPDRFSGHQFPNYSSELNVNALLLGDSALYLCASSFLQDRGENTIYFGEGSWLTVV.

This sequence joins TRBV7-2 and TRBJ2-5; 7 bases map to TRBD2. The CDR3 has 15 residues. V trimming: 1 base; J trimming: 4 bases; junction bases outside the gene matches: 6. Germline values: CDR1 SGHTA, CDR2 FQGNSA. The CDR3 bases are TGTGCCAGCAGCTTAGGGCGGGGGAGCAGAGAGACCCAGTACTTC. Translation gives CASSLGRGSRETQYF.

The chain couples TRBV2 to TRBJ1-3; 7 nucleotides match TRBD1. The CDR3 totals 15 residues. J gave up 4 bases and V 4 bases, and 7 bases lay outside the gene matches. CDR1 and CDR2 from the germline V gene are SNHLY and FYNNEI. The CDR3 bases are TGTGCCAGCAGTGGCGTCCCAGGGGGAGGAAACACCATATATTTT. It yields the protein CASSGVPGGGNTIYF.

CDR3 coding DNA: TGCGCCAGCAGCGGACCGACGAGATCCTTTAGCACAGATACGCAGTATTTT. Encoded protein: CASSGPTRSFSTDTQYF. The genes are TRBV5-1 and TRBJ2-3; unclear D gene. Between the trimmed V and J ends, which lost 4 bases and 0 bases, there was a span of 18 bases. The germline gives CDR1 SGHRS, CDR2 YFSETQ. The CDR3 covers 17 residues.

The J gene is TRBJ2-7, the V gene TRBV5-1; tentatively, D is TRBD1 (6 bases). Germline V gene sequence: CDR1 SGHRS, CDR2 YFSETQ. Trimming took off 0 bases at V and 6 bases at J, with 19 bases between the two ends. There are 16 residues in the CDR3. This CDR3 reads CASSLVTGSRLREQYF. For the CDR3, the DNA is TGCGCCAGCAGCTTGGTTACAGGGTCTCGGCTCCGCGAGCAGTACTTC.

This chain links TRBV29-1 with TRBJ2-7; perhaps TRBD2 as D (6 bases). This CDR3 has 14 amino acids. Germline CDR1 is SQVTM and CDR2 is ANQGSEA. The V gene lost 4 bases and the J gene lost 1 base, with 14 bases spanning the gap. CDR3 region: CSVGRDSVSYEQYF. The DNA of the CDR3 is TGCAGCGTTGGTCGGGACTCGGTGTCCTACGAGCAGTACTTC.

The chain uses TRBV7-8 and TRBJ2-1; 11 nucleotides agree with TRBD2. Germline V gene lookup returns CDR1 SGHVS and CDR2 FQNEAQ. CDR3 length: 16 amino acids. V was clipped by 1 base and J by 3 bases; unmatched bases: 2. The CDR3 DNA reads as TGTGCCAGCAGCTTAGTGGGACTAGCGGTCTACAATGAGCAGTTCTTC. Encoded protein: CASSLVGLAVYNEQFF.

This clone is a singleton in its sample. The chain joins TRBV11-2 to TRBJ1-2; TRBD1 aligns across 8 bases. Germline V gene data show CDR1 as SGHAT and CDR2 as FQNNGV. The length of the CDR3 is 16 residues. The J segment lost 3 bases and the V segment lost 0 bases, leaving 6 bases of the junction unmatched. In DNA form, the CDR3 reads TGTGCCAGCAGCTTAGAGGGGGCAGGGGGCGACTATGGCTACACCTTC. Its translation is CASSLEGAGGDYGYTF.

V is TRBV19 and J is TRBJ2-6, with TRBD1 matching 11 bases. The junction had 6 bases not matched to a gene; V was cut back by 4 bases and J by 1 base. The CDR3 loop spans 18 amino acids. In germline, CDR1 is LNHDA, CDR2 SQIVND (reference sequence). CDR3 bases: TGTGCCAGTAGTAACCGGGACAGGGGGACTTCTGGGGCCAACGTCCTGACTTTC. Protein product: CASSNRDRGTSGANVLTF.

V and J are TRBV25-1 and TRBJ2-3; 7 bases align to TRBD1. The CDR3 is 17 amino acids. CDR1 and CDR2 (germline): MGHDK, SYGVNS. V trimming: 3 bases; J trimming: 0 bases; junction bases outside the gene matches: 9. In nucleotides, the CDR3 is TGTGCCAGCAGTGACCTACGACGACAGGGAAGCACAGATACGCAGTATTTT. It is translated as CASSDLRRQGSTDTQYF.